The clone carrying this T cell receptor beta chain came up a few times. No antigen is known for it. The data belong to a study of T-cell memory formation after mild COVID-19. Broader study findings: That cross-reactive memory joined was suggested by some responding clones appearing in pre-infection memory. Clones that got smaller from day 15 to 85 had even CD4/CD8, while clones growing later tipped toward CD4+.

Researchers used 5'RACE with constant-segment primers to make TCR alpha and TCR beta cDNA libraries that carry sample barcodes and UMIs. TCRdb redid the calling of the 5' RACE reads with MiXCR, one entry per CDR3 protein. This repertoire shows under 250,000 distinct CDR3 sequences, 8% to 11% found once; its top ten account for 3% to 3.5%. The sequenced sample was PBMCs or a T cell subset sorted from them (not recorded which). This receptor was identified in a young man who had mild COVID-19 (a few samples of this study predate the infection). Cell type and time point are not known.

This CDR3 is CAISVGGSGGTEAFF. As DNA, the CDR3 is TGTGCCATCAGTGTCGGAGGCAGCGGGGGCACTGAAGCTTTCTTT. V usage is TRBV10-3 and J usage is TRBJ1-1; a possible D gene is TRBD1 (5 bases). Germline values: CDR1 ENHRY, CDR2 SYGVKD. V was cut by 4 bases and J by 4 bases, with 16 bases left in between. This CDR3 is built from 15 residues.